This T cell receptor beta chain was retrieved from a study of T-cell memory formation after mild COVID-19. Across the whole study: Largely donor-specific TCR clusters were found. General study points: Clones that got smaller from day 15 to 85 had even CD4/CD8, while clones growing later tipped toward CD4+.

The CDR3 spans 13 residues. V was clipped by 7 bases and J by 1 base, with 8 bases between them. Per germline, CDR1 SGDLS and CDR2 YYNGEE. TCRdb recomputed calls from the 5' RACE reads with MiXCR, one row per CDR3 protein. The table has a few hundred thousand distinct CDR3 sequences, roughly 13% seen once. A word on this clonotype: No antigen is known for it.

This chain links TRBV9 with TRBJ2-2, with D unclear. This clonotype was sampled from a young man who had mild COVID-19 (a few samples of this study predate the infection). Cell type and time point are not known. The material sequenced was PBMCs or a T cell subset sorted from them (not recorded which). CDR3 in DNA: TGTGCCAGCCTTCAGGAGAACACCGGGGAGCTGTTTTTT. This codes for CASLQENTGELFF.